The next 18 T cell receptor beta chains were all read from a single sample in a study of vaccination and CD4 T cells after COVID-19. Time point: late sampling 161 to 241 days after vaccination in a few convalescent patients. As to treatment: approximately nine-day PBMC culture with coronavirus spike peptide pools or control peptides (ViraFEST assay). The Oncomine TCR Beta short-read assay was applied to DNA of cultured CD4+ T cells. From the PCR reads, TCRdb called clonotypes with MiXCR, one entry per CDR3 protein. The sample has roughly 23,000 distinct CDR3 sequences, around 39% seen once; the top ten hold around 9%. These TCRs' antigens remain unknown. This specimen was CD4+ T cells from blood, cultured in vitro, taken about 7 months after SARS-CoV-2 vaccination. The receptors stem from a human donor who had recovered from COVID-19.

This clonotype has more than one count but fewer than ten. CDR3 nucleotide sequence: TGTGCCAGCAGCCCCCGGGACTCGCCATACAATGAGCAGTTCTTC. It codes for CASSPRDSPYNEQFF. J is TRBJ2-1 and V is TRBV7-9; possibly TRBD2 for D (6 bases). V gave up 5 bases and J gave up 4 bases, with 15 bases separating them. The CDR3 sequence is 15 residues long. Looked up from germline, CDR1 is SEHNR and CDR2 is FQNEAQ (reference sequence).

The chain combines TRBV6-5 with TRBJ2-5; tentative D call: TRBD1 (6 bases). The germline V gene has CDR1 MNHEY and CDR2 SVGAGI. The V end was cut by 6 bases, the J end by 5 bases, with 16 bases between. This CDR3 is built from 14 residues. This CDR3 reads CASSYGVQGETQYF. The CDR3 DNA sequence: TGTGCCAGCAGCTACGGGGTGCAGGGGGAGACCCAGTACTTC.

This clonotype was seen a few times. The chain links TRBV15 to TRBJ1-6; D remains ambiguous. Trimming took 7 bases from V and 6 from J, leaving 7 bases between them. CDR3 length equals 12 residues. The germline V gene encodes CDR1 LNHNV and CDR2 YYDKDF (reference sequence). CDR3 sequence reads: CATTSGNSPLHF. CDR3 DNA sequence: TGTGCCACCACTTCGGGTAATTCACCCCTCCACTTT.

This clonotype was detected once. The genes are TRBV10-3 and TRBJ1-1; D gene ambiguous. V was cut by 2 bases and J by 0 bases, with 4 bases left in between. The length of the CDR3 is 13 residues. CDR1 is ENHRY, CDR2 SYGVKD, per germline. The CDR3 region has the DNA TGTGCCATCAGTGAGAAGGTGAACACTGAAGCTTTCTTT. Amino acid sequence: CAISEKVNTEAFF.

In its sample, this clonotype was seen once. This rearrangement joins TRBV2 to TRBJ2-1, with D unresolved. Trimming shortened V by 3 bases and J by 9 bases, and 12 bases separated the two germline ends. CDR1 is SNHLY, CDR2 FYNNEI, per germline. The CDR3 length is 13 residues. The CDR3 DNA sequence: TGTGCCAGCAGTGAGATTAGTTATGGTGAGCAGTTCTTC. As protein: CASSEISYGEQFF.

This clonotype was seen only a few times. The gene calls are TRBV20-1 and TRBJ2-5, with D uncertain. The CDR3 contains 10 residues. Trimming left V 2 bases short and J 5 bases short, with 3 bases between. CDR1 and CDR2 from the germline V gene are DFQATT and SNEGSKA (reference sequence). The CDR3 here is CSARKETQYF. In nucleotides, the CDR3 is TGCAGTGCTAGAAAGGAGACCCAGTACTTC.

This clonotype was found once. The chain links TRBV20-1 to TRBJ2-1; TRBD2 agrees at 9 bases. This CDR3 has 15 residues. The germline V gene encodes CDR1 DFQATT and CDR2 SNEGSKA (reference sequence). V lost 3 bases and J lost 5; bases outside the gene matches: 8. The CDR3 spells CSAREIGLANNEQFF. Here the CDR3 DNA reads TGCAGTGCTAGGGAAATCGGACTAGCGAACAATGAGCAGTTCTTC.

The chain carries TRBV30 and TRBJ2-1; no firm D call. The CDR3 covers 13 residues. Per germline, CDR1 GTSNPN and CDR2 SVGIG (reference sequence). V lost 5 bases and J lost 0, with 8 bases in between. Written as DNA, the CDR3 is TGTGCCTGGGCGAGAAGCTCCTACAATGAGCAGTTCTTC. Protein sequence: CAWARSSYNEQFF. The whole variable domain, filled in from reference TRBV30 and TRBJ2-1, reads SQTIHQWPATLVQPVGSPLSLECTVEGTSNPNLYWYRQAAGRGLQLLFYSVGIGQISSEVPQNLSASRPQDRQFILSSKKLLLSDSGFYLCAWARSSYNEQFFGPGTRLTVL.

The CDR3: CASSQPQETQYF. DNA for the CDR3: TGCGCCAGCAGCCAACCTCAAGAGACCCAGTACTTC. The J gene is TRBJ2-5, the V gene TRBV4-1; D remains ambiguous. This CDR3 contains 12 residues. V lost 2 bases to trimming and J lost 2 bases, with 3 bases between them. Germline assignment: CDR1 MGHRA and CDR2 YSYEKL.

The chain carries TRBV6-2 or TRBV6-3 and TRBJ2-7; D remains ambiguous. Trimming pared 6 bases from V and 3 bases from J, leaving 12 bases between. CDR1 and CDR2 from the germline V gene are MNHEY and SVGEGT. The CDR3 is 13 amino acids. CDR3 DNA: TGTGCCAGCAGGACGTACCCTAGCTACGAGCAGTACTTC. Residues: CASRTYPSYEQYF.

The V gene is TRBV7-9, the J gene TRBJ2-7, with 7 bases fitting TRBD1. Germline V lookup: CDR1 SEHNR, CDR2 FQNEAQ (reference sequence). The CDR3 has 16 residues. CDR3 DNA sequence: TGTGTAAGCGTGCCGGGACAGACGATTCTCGGATACGAGCAGTACTTC. As protein: CVSVPGQTILGYEQYF. The full variable domain, rest sourced from reference TRBV7-9 and TRBJ2-7, is DTGVSQNPRHKITKRGQNVTFRCDPISEHNRLYWYRQTLGQGPEFLTYFQNEAQLEKSRLLSDRFSAERPKGSFSTLEIQRTEQGDSAMYLCVSVPGQTILGYEQYFGPGTRLTVT.

The chain combines TRBV7-6 with TRBJ2-5, with D possibly TRBD2 on 5 matching bases. This CDR3 has 15 residues. CDR1 SGHVS and CDR2 FNYEAQ come from the germline V gene. With 3 bases removed from V and 0 bases from J, the gap between germline ends came to 11 bases. CDR3 sequence reads: CASSFLARNQETQYF. In DNA, the CDR3 is TGTGCCAGCAGCTTTTTAGCGAGGAACCAAGAGACCCAGTACTTC.

J is TRBJ2-3 and V is TRBV20-1; D tentatively fits TRBD1 or TRBD2 (5 bases each). The CDR3 is made up of 11 amino acids. Germline assignment: CDR1 DFQATT and CDR2 SNEGSKA (reference sequence). CDR3: CSGGGPDTQYF. CDR3 nucleotide sequence: TGCAGCGGTGGGGGTCCAGATACGCAGTATTTT.

The chain has TRBV11-2 and TRBJ2-7; 8 bases are shared with TRBD1. Germline-derived CDR1 and CDR2 are SGHAT and FQNNGV. This CDR3 comprises 15 residues. Germline trimming cut 6 bases from V and 2 bases from J; bases unmatched to any gene: 9. Here the CDR3 DNA reads TGTGCCAGCAGTTACGTGGGACAGGCAGCCTACGAGCAGTACTTC. Protein product: CASSYVGQAAYEQYF.

V is TRBV6-1 and J is TRBJ2-3; weak D call: TRBD2 (6 bases). The germline gives CDR1 MNHNS, CDR2 SASEGT. This CDR3 has 14 amino acids. V was shortened by 6 bases and J by 4 bases, with 14 bases between the two germline ends. The CDR3 region is CASSASPGADTQYF. The CDR3 DNA is TGTGCCAGCAGCGCCTCGCCGGGAGCAGATACGCAGTATTTT.

This clonotype has only one observation. The rearrangement links TRBV7-9 to TRBJ2-1, with 7 bases fitting TRBD2. Trimming removed 5 bases from V and 9 bases from J; junction bases left unmatched: 19. This CDR3 region has 17 residues. The V gene's germline CDR1 is SEHNR and CDR2 FQNEAQ (reference sequence). The CDR3 nucleotides read TGTGCCAGCAGCGACACTAGGGACTATTTAAAACATACTGAGCAGTTCTTC. As protein: CASSDTRDYLKHTEQFF.

The CDR3 DNA reads TGTGCCAGCAGTGCGGGAGGGCCAACAGATACGCAGTATTTT. It translates to CASSAGGPTDTQYF. V usage is TRBV6-4 and J usage is TRBJ2-3, with 8 bases matching TRBD2. The trim removed 4 bases at V and 3 bases at J, leaving 3 bases unmatched. The CDR3 contains 14 residues. The germline V gene encodes CDR1 MRHNA and CDR2 SNTAGT.

There are a few counts of this clonotype. The chain links TRBV6-2 or TRBV6-3 to TRBJ1-2, with a weak D call TRBD1 (5 bases). Germline V CDR1 and CDR2: MNHEY, SVGEGT. The CDR3 totals 15 residues. Trimming left V 8 bases short and J 1 base short, with 17 bases between. DNA of the CDR3: TGTGCCAGCGGTCCGGGGACGGGTATTAACTATGGCTACACCTTC. Translating gives CASGPGTGINYGYTF.